Listed below are T cell receptor beta chains from one sample, sequenced in a study of T cells after yellow fever vaccination. TCRdb fed the 5' RACE reads into MiXCR, producing one record per CDR3 protein. The sample includes 200,000 to 250,000 distinct CDR3 sequences, 6.9% seen only once; the top ten take 0.85%. Material: CD4+ T cells sorted from PBMCs, obtained 15 days after the yellow fever booster vaccination. These receptors came from a man aged 25 to 40 who received the YFV17D yellow fever vaccine. Both conserved end residues are part of each CDR3. D genes are given only for firm matches. A clone size is listed for some rows: how often the clone was seen (once, few, many), or a class if it is expanded.

abundance	v_gene	d_gene	j_gene	CDR3aa	CDR3nt
few	TRBV6-2/TRBV6-3	TRBD1	TRBJ2-6	CASKPPAGQGIRSGANVLTF	TGTGCCTCCAAACCCCCGGCGGGACAGGGGATACGCTCTGGGGCCAACGTCCTGACTTTC
.	TRBV3-1	.	TRBJ1-4	CASSQVRGRSEKLFF	TGTGCCAGCAGCCAAGTCCGGGGGAGGAGTGAAAAACTGTTTTTT
few	TRBV20-1	TRBD2	TRBJ2-3	CSARRTSGTAQYF	TGCAGTGCTAGAAGGACTAGCGGAACCGCGCAGTATTTT
.	TRBV20-1	.	TRBJ2-5	CSAILLETQYF	TGCAGTGCTATACTTCTAGAGACCCAGTACTTC
few	TRBV5-1	TRBD1	TRBJ2-1	CASSSRQGTYNEQFF	TGCGCCAGCAGCTCACGACAGGGGACCTACAATGAGCAGTTCTTC
few	TRBV7-2	TRBD2	TRBJ2-1	CASTGGVGYNEQFF	TGTGCCAGCACCGGGGGGGTGGGGTACAATGAGCAGTTCTTC
many	TRBV18	.	TRBJ2-5	CASSPQARGETQYF	TGTGCCAGCTCACCCCAAGCCCGTGGAGAGACCCAGTACTTC
.	TRBV18	.	TRBJ2-5	CASSLQGGQETQYF	TGTGCCAGCTCACTGCAGGGGGGACAAGAGACCCAGTACTTC
few	TRBV5-1	TRBD1	TRBJ2-4	CASSLVSGGINIQYF	TGCGCCAGCAGCTTGGTTTCAGGGGGCATTAACATTCAGTACTTC
many	TRBV3-1	.	TRBJ2-6	CASSQGTLSSGANVLTF	TGTGCCAGCAGCCAAGGTACATTAAGCTCTGGGGCCAACGTCCTGACTTTC
.	TRBV12-3/TRBV12-4	.	TRBJ2-3	CASSLVVGQSRTDTQYF	TGTGCCAGCAGTTTAGTCGTGGGGCAGAGTCGCACAGATACGCAGTATTTT
many	TRBV29-1	.	TRBJ2-4	CSVEVSKNIQYF	TGCAGCGTTGAGGTTTCCAAAAACATTCAGTACTTC
.	TRBV24-1	TRBD1	TRBJ2-2	CATSDASGGSAGELFF	TGTGCCACCAGTGATGCCTCAGGGGGCAGCGCCGGGGAGCTGTTTTTT
.	TRBV7-6	TRBD2	TRBJ2-3	CASSSLAGSGTDTQYF	TGTGCCAGCAGCTCTTTAGCGGGATCGGGGACAGATACGCAGTATTTT
.	TRBV30	TRBD1	TRBJ2-7	CAWSVRPGTGSYYEQYF	TGTGCCTGGAGTGTTAGACCGGGGACAGGGAGCTACTACGAGCAGTACTTC
.	TRBV20-1	.	TRBJ2-1	CSGVAGTVYNEQFF	TGCAGTGGAGTGGCCGGGACTGTCTACAATGAGCAGTTCTTC
.	TRBV9	.	TRBJ2-1	CASSPRDLMTYNEQFF	TGTGCCAGCAGCCCACGGGACTTGATGACCTACAATGAGCAGTTCTTC
many	TRBV12-3/TRBV12-4	TRBD1	TRBJ2-1	CASSLRQGLINEQFF	TGTGCCAGCAGTTTAAGACAGGGCTTGATCAATGAGCAGTTCTTC
few	TRBV20-1	TRBD2	TRBJ2-7	CSASAGGSIKQYF	TGCAGTGCATCAGCGGGAGGGTCTATAAAGCAGTACTTC
few	TRBV29-1	.	TRBJ1-2	CSVVYLAYGYTF	TGCAGCGTTGTATATTTAGCCTATGGCTACACCTTC
many	TRBV28	TRBD2	TRBJ2-1	CASRGTNSYNEQFF	TGTGCCAGCAGAGGGACTAACTCCTACAATGAGCAGTTCTTC
.	TRBV20-1	TRBD2	TRBJ2-1	CSAGTRVYNEQFF	TGCAGTGCCGGGACTAGGGTTTACAATGAGCAGTTCTTC
many	TRBV20-1	.	TRBJ2-5	CSQGTQETQYF	TGCAGTCAGGGGACCCAAGAGACCCAGTACTTC
many	TRBV11-3	.	TRBJ2-6	CASSVGPSGANVLTF	TGTGCCAGCAGCGTGGGACCCTCTGGGGCCAACGTCCTGACTTTC
few	TRBV5-1	TRBD2	TRBJ2-3	CASSSLAGVTDTQYF	TGCGCCAGCAGCTCCTTAGCGGGAGTCACAGATACGCAGTATTTT
many	TRBV20-1	.	TRBJ2-7	CSARRDRDPLFGEQYF	TGCAGTGCTAGGAGGGACCGGGACCCGCTCTTCGGCGAGCAGTACTTC
.	TRBV10-3	.	TRBJ2-3	CAAGRTDTQYF	TGTGCCGCCGGCCGCACAGATACGCAGTATTTT
many	TRBV3-1	TRBD2	TRBJ2-7	CASSQESVLAGVWSEQYF	TGTGCCAGCAGCCAGGAGTCCGTCCTAGCGGGTGTCTGGAGCGAGCAGTACTTC
.	TRBV3-1	.	TRBJ2-4	CASPRRDGLYF	TGTGCCAGCCCCCGGCGGGACGGCTTGTACTTC
.	TRBV7-2	TRBD2	TRBJ2-7	CASSSSGTSSYEQYF	TGTGCCAGCAGCTCTAGCGGGACGAGCTCCTACGAGCAGTACTTC
many	TRBV20-1	TRBD2	TRBJ2-1	CSASGTSASSYNEQFF	TGCAGTGCTAGTGGCACTAGCGCCAGCTCCTACAATGAGCAGTTCTTC
.	TRBV20-1	TRBD1	TRBJ1-5	CSARDGTGGNQPQHF	TGCAGTGCTAGAGATGGGACAGGGGGCAACCAGCCCCAGCATTTT
few	TRBV28	.	TRBJ1-2	CASSGTDSNYGYTF	TGTGCCAGCAGTGGTACAGACTCTAACTATGGCTACACCTTC
.	TRBV5-1	.	TRBJ2-1	CASSLVQGSYNEQFF	TGCGCCAGCAGCTTGGTCCAGGGCTCCTACAATGAGCAGTTCTTC
.	TRBV6-2/TRBV6-3	TRBD2	TRBJ2-1	CASSYTRLAGEFNEQFF	TGTGCCAGCAGTTACACCCGACTAGCGGGAGAATTCAATGAGCAGTTCTTC
many	TRBV12-3/TRBV12-4	.	TRBJ2-2	CASSLGGPFTGELFF	TGTGCCAGCAGTTTAGGGGGACCATTCACCGGGGAGCTGTTTTTT
.	TRBV5-4	.	TRBJ1-2	CASSFTGRDGYTF	TGTGCCAGCAGCTTCACAGGGAGGGATGGCTACACCTTC
many	TRBV12-3/TRBV12-4	.	TRBJ2-6	CASGSGSTSGANVLTF	TGTGCCAGCGGGTCCGGGTCTACTTCTGGGGCCAACGTCCTGACTTTC
many	TRBV5-1	TRBD2	TRBJ2-1	CASSVSGTPSNEQFF	TGCGCCAGCAGCGTTAGCGGGACACCTTCGAATGAGCAGTTCTTC
few	TRBV2	.	TRBJ2-3	CASKRDSSTDTQYF	TGTGCCAGCAAGAGGGACTCTAGCACAGACACGCAGTATTTT
.	TRBV13	.	TRBJ2-1	CASSILLASLGNEQFF	TGTGCCAGCAGCATACTTCTAGCGTCCCTCGGCAATGAGCAGTTCTTC